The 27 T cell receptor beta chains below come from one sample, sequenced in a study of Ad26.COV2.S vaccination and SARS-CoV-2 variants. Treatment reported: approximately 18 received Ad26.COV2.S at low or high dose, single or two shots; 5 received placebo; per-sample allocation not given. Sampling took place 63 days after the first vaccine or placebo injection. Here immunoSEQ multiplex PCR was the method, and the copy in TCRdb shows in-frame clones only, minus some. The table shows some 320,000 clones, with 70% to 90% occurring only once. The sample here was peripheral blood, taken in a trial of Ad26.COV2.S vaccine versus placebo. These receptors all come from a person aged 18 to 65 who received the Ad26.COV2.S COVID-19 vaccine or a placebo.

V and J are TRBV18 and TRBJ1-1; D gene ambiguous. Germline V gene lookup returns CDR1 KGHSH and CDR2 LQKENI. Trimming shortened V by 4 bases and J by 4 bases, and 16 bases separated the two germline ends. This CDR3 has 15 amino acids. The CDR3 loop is CASSLGRVRGTEAFF. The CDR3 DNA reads TGTGCCAGCTCACTCGGGAGGGTTCGTGGCACTGAAGCTTTCTTT.

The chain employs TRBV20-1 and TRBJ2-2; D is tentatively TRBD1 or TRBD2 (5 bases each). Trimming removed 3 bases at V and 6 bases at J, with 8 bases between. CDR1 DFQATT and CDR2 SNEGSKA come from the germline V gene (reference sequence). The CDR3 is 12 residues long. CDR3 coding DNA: TGCAGTGCTAGTCTGGGGGCCGGGGAGCTGTTTTTT. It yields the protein CSASLGAGELFF.

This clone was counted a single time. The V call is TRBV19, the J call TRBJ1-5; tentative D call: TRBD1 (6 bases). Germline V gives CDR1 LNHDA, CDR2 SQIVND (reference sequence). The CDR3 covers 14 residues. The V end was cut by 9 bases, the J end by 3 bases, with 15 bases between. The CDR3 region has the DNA TGTGCCAGCATCCCCAGGGGAATCAATCAGCCCCAGCATTTT. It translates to CASIPRGINQPQHF.

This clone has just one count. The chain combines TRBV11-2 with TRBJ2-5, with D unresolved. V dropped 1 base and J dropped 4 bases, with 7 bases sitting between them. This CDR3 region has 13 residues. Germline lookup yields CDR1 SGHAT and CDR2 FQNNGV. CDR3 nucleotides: TGTGCCAGCAGCTTAGGGGTAGGAGAGACCCAGTACTTC. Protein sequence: CASSLGVGETQYF.

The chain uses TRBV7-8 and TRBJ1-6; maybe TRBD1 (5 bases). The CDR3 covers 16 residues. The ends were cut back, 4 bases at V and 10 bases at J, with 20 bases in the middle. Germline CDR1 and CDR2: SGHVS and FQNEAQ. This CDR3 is CASSSYLSREDSPLHF. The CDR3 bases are TGTGCCAGCAGCTCCTACCTATCCAGGGAGGACTCACCCCTCCACTTT. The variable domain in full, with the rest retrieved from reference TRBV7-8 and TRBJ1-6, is GAGVSQSPRYKVAKRGQDVALRCDPISGHVSLFWYQQALGQGPEFLTYFQNEAQLDKSGLPSDRFFAERPEGSVSTLKIQRTQQEDSAVYLCASSSYLSREDSPLHFGNGTRLTVT.

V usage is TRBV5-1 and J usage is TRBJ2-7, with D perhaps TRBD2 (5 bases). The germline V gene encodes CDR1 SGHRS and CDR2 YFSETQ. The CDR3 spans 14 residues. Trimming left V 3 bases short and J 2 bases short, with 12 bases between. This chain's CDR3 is CASSSISGAYEQYF. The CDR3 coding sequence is TGCGCCAGCAGCTCAATCTCCGGGGCCTACGAGCAGTACTTC.

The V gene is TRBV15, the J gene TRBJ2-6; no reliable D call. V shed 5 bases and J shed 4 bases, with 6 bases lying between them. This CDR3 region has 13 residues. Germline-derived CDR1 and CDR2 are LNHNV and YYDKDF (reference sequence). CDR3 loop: CATSPRGANVLTF. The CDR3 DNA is TGTGCCACCAGCCCACGGGGGGCCAACGTCCTGACTTTC. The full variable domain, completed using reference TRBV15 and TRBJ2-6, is DAMVIQNPRYQVTQFGKPVTLSCSQTLNHNVMYWYQQKSSQAPKLLFHYYDKDFNNEADTPDNFQSRRPNTSFCFLDIRSPGLGDTAMYLCATSPRGANVLTFGAGSRLTVL.

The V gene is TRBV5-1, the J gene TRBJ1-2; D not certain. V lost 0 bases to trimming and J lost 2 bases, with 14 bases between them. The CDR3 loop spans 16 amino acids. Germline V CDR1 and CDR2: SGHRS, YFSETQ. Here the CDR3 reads CASSLAEVNRNYGYTF. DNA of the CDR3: TGCGCCAGCAGCTTGGCCGAAGTTAACCGAAACTATGGCTACACCTTC.

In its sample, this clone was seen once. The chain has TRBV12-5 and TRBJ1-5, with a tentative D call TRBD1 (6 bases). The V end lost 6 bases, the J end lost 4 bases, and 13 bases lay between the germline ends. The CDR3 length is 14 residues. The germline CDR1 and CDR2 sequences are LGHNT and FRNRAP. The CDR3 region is CASGPGTPNQPQHF. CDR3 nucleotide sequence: TGTGCTAGTGGCCCGGGGACACCAAATCAGCCCCAGCATTTT.

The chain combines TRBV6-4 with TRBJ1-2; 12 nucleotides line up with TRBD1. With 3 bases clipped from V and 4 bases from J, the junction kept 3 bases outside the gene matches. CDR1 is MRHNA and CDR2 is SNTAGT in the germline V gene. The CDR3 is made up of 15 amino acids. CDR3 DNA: TGTGCCAGCAGTGAGGGACAGGGGGCCATCTATGGCTACACCTTC. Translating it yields CASSEGQGAIYGYTF.

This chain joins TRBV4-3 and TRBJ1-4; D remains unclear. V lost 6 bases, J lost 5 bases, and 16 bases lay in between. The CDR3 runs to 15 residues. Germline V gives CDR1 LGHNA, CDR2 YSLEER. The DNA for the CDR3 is TGCGCCAGCAGTCCCTCTTCTTCAGTCAATGAAAAACTGTTTTTT. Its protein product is CASSPSSSVNEKLFF.

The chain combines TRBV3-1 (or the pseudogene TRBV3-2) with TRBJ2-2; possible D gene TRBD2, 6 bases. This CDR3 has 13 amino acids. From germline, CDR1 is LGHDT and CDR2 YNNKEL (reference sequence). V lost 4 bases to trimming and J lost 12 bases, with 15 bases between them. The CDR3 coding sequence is TGTGCCAGCAGCCCACTTGCGGCGGGGAAGCTGTTTTTT. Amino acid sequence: CASSPLAAGKLFF.

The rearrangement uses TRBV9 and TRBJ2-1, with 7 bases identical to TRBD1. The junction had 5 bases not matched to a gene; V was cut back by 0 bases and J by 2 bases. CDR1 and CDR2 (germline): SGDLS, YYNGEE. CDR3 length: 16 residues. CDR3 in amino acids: CASSVGDSVAYNEQFF. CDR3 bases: TGTGCCAGCAGCGTAGGGGACAGCGTAGCCTACAATGAGCAGTTCTTC.

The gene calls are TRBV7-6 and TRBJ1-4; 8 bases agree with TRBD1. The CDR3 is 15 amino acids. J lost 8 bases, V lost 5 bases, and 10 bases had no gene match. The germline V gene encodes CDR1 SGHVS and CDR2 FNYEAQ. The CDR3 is CASSNWTGQFEKLFF. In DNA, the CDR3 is TGTGCCAGCAGCAACTGGACAGGGCAGTTCGAAAAACTGTTTTTT.

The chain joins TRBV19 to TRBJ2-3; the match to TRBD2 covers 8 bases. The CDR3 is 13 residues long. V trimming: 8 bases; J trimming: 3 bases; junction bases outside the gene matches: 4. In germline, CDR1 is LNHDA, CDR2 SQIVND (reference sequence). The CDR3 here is CASSGLETDTQYF. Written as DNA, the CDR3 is TGTGCCAGTTCGGGACTAGAGACAGATACGCAGTATTTT.

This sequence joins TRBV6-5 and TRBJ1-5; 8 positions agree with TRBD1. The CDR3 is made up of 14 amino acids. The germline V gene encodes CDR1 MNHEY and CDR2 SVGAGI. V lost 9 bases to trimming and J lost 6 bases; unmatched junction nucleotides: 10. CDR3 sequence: CASIGQGVGQPQHF. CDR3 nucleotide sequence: TGTGCCAGTATCGGACAGGGTGTCGGTCAGCCCCAGCATTTT.

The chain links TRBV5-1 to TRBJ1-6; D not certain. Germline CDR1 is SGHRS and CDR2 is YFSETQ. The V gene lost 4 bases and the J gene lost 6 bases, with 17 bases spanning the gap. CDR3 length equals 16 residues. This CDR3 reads CASSVTLPAGNSPLHF. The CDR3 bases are TGCGCCAGCAGCGTAACTCTACCGGCGGGTAATTCACCCCTCCACTTT.

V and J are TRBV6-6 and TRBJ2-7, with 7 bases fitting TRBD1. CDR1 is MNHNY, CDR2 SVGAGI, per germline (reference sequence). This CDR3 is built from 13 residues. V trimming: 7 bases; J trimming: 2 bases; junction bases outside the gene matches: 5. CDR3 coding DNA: TGTGCCAGCACCCGACAGGGAACCTACGAGCAGTACTTC. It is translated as CASTRQGTYEQYF.

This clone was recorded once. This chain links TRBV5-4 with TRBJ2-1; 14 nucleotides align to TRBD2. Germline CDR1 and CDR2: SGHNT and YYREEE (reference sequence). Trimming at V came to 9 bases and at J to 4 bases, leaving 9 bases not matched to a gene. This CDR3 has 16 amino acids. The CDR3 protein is CATTTRLAGGYNEQFF. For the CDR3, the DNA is TGTGCCACTACCACTCGACTAGCGGGGGGGTACAATGAGCAGTTCTTC.

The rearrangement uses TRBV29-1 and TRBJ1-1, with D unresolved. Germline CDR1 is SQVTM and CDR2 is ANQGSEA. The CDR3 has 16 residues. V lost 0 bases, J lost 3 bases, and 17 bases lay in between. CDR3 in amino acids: CSVEDSGGPRDTEAFF. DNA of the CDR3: TGCAGCGTTGAAGATTCGGGAGGCCCTCGGGACACTGAAGCTTTCTTT.

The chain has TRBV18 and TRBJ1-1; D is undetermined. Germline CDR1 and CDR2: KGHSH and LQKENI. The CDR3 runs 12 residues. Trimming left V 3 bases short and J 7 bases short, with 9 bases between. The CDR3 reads CASSPSAIEAFF. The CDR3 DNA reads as TGTGCCAGCTCACCCTCAGCTATTGAAGCTTTCTTT.

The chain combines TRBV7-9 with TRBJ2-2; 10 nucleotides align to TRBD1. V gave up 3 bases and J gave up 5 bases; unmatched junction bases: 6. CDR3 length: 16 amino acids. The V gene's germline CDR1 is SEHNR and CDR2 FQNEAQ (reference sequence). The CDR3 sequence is CASSFRTGGKTGELFF. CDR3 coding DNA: TGTGCCAGCAGCTTTCGGACAGGGGGGAAGACCGGGGAGCTGTTTTTT.

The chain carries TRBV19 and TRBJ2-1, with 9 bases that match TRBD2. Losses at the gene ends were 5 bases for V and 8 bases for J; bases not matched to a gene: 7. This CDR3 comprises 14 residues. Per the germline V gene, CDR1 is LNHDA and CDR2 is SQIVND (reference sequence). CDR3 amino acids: CASSWRGGLDEQFF. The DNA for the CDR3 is TGTGCCAGTAGTTGGCGGGGGGGCTTAGATGAGCAGTTCTTC.

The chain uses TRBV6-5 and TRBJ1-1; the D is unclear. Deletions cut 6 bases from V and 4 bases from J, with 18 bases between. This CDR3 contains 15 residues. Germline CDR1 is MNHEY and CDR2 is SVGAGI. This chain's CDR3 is CASSRGPPISTEAFF. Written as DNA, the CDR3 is TGTGCCAGCAGCCGCGGACCGCCCATCTCCACTGAAGCTTTCTTT.

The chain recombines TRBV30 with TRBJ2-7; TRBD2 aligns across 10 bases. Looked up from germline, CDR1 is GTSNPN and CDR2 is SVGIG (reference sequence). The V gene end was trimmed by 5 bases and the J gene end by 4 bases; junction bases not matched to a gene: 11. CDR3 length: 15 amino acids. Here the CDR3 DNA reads TGTGCCTGGCGGCTAGCGGGGGCCACACCGTACGAGCAGTACTTC. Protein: CAWRLAGATPYEQYF.

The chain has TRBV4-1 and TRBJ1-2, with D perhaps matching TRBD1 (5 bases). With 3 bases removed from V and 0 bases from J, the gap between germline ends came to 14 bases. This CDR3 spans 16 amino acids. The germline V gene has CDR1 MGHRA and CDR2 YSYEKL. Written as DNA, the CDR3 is TGCGCCAGCAGCCACGTGAGGGGCAGGGCTAACTATGGCTACACCTTC. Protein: CASSHVRGRANYGYTF.

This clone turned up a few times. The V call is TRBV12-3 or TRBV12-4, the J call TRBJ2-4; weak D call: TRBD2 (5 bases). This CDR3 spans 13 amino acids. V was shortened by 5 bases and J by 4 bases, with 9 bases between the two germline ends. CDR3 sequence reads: CASSPGKKNIQYF. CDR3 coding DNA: TGTGCCAGCAGTCCGGGAAAAAAAAACATTCAGTACTTC.